Sequencing of this T cell receptor beta chain was carried out in a study of CD8+ T cells in alopecia areata. TCR sequencing used cDNA made by reverse transcription of extracted RNA. Data came from immunoSEQ multiplex PCR; TCRdb stores just in-frame clones and leaves some out. The sample lists under 75,000 clones, 40% to 50% occurring once. The clonotype comes from a human donor with alopecia areata. The sequences come from CD8+ T cells sorted from blood, collected at week 0.

DNA for the CDR3: TGTGCCAGCAGCTTCGGGACAGTGGCTGGGGCCAACGTCCTGACTTTC. Amino acids: CASSFGTVAGANVLTF. The genes are TRBV5-6 and TRBJ2-6; 7 nucleotides line up with TRBD1. There are 16 residues in the CDR3. The J segment lost 2 bases and the V segment lost 2 bases, leaving 4 bases of the junction unmatched. Germline values: CDR1 SGHDT, CDR2 YYEEEE.